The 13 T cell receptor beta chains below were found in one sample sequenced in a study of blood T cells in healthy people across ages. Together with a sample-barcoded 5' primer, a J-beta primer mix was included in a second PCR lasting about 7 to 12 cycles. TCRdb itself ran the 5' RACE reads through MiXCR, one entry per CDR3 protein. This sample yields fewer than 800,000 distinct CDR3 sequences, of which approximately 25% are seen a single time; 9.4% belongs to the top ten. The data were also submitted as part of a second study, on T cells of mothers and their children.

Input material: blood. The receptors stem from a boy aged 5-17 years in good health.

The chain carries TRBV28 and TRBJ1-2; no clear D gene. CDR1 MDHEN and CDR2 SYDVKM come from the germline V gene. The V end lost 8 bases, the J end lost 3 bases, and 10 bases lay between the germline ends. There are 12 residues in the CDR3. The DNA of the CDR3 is TGTGCCAGCGCTGAGGCCTACTATGGCTACACCTTC. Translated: CASAEAYYGYTF.

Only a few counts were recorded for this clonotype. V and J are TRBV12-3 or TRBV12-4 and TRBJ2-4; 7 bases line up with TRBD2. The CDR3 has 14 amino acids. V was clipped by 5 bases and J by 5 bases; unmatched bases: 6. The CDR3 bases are TGTGCCAGCAGTCCAGTAGCGGGTCAAAACATTCAGTACTTC. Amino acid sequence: CASSPVAGQNIQYF.

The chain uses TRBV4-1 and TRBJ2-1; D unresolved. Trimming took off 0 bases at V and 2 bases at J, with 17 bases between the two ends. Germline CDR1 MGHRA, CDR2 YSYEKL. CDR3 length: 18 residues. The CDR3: CASSQEFYPASTYNEQFF. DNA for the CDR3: TGCGCCAGCAGCCAAGAATTTTATCCGGCGAGCACCTACAATGAGCAGTTCTTC.

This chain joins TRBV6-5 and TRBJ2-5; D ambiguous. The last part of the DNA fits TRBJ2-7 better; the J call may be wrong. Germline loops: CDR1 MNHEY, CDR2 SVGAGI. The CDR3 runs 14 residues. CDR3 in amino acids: CASSLGSVAYEQYF. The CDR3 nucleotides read TGTGCCAGCAGTTTAGGGTCGGTGGCCTACGAGCAGTACTTC.

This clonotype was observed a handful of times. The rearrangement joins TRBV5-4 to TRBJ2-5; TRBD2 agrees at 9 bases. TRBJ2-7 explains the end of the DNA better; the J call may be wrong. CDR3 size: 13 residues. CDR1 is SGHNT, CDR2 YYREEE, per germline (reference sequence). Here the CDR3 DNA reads TGTGCCAGCGGCCATGGGACTAGCAGCGAGCAGTACTTC. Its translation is CASGHGTSSEQYF.

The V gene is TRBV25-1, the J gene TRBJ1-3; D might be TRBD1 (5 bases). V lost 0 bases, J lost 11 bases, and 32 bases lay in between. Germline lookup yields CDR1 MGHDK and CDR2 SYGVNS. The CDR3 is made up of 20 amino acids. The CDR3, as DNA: TGTGCCAGCAGTGAATATTTCGCGAGTTCCTCATATCCGACCGGGGACCCCATATATTTT. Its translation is CASSEYFASSSYPTGDPIYF.

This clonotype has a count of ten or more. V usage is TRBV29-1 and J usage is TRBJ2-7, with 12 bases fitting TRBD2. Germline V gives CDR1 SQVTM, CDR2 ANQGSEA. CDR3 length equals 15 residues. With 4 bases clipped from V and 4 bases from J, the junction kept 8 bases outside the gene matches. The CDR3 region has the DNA TGCAGCGTTGCTAGCGGGAGGGGACGGGGTTACGAGCAGTACTTC. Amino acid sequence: CSVASGRGRGYEQYF.

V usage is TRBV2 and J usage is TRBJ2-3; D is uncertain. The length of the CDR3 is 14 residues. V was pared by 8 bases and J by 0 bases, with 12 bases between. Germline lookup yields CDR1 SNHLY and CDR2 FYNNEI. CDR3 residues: CASQVSKSTDTQYF. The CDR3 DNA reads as TGTGCCAGCCAGGTCTCGAAAAGCACAGATACGCAGTATTTT. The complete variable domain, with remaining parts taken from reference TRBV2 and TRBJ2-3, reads EPEVTQTPSHQVTQMGQEVILRCVPISNHLYFYWYRQILGQKVEFLVSFYNNEISEKSEIFDDQFSVERPDGSNFTLKIRSTKLEDSAMYFCASQVSKSTDTQYFGPGTRLTVL.

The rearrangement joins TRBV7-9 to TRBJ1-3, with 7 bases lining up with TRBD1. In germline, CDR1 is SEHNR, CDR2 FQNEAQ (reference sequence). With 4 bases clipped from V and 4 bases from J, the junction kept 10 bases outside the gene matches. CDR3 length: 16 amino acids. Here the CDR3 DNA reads TGTGCCAGCAGCTCCACCAAACAGGGGTCAGGAAACACCATATATTTT. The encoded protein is CASSSTKQGSGNTIYF.

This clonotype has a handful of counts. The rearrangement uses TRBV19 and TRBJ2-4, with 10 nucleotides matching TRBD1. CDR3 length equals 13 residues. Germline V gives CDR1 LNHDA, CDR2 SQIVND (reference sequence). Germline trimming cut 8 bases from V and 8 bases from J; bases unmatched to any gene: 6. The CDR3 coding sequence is TGTGCCAGTGGGCGGGACAGGGGATACATTCAGTACTTC. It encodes CASGRDRGYIQYF.

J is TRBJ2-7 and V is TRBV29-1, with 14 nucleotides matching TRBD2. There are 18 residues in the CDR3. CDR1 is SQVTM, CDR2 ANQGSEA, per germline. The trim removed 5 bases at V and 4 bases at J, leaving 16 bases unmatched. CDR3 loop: CSVLGGLAGGVGEYEQYF. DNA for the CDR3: TGCAGCGTTCTCGGCGGACTAGCGGGAGGAGTGGGGGAATACGAGCAGTACTTC.

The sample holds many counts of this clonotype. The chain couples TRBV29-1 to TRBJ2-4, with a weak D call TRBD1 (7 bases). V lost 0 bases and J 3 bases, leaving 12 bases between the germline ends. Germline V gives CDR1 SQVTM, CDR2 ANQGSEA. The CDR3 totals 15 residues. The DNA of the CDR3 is TGCAGCGTTGAAGATACAGGGGAGGACAAAAACATTCAGTACTTC. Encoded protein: CSVEDTGEDKNIQYF.

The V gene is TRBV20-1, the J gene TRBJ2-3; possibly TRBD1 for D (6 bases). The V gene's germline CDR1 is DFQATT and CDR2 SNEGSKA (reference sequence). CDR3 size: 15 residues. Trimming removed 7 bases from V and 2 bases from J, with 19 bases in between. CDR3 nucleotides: TGCAGTGTTCCGTCGCCAGGGGTCCTCACAGATACGCAGTATTTT. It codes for CSVPSPGVLTDTQYF.